This T cell receptor (beta chain) was documented in a study of monozygotic twins with inflammatory bowel disease. Germline V CDR1 and CDR2: SGHDN, FVKESK. The CDR3 length is 13 residues. TCRdb re-called the 5' RACE reads, yielding one record per CDR3 amino acid sequence without DNA. The sample holds under 200,000 distinct CDR3 sequences. The TCR originated in a human donor with ulcerative colitis or Crohn's disease, or a healthy co-twin of an affected twin (not recorded which). Sequencing was done on a sample of blood. V usage is TRBV14 and J usage is TRBJ2-5. CDR3 protein: CASSQDSEETQYF.